These 18 T cell receptor beta chains share one sample of origin, sequenced in a study of T cells in localized non-small cell lung cancer. Profiling relied on immunoSEQ multiplex PCR, and the TCRdb table lists in-frame clones only, not all of them. The sample contains approximately 30,000 clones, just under 80% of which appear only once. Material: peripheral blood, obtained before any cancer treatment. The origin of the receptors is a male donor aged 60 or over with stage II squamous cell lung carcinoma.

The chain recombines TRBV4-3 with TRBJ2-2; TRBD1 matches at 7 bases. The CDR3 totals 16 residues. Trimming at V came to 4 bases and at J to 3 bases, leaving 8 bases not matched to a gene. Per the germline V gene, CDR1 is LGHNA and CDR2 is YSLEER. The CDR3 protein is CASSPVGQGDTGELFF. The CDR3 coding sequence is TGCGCCAGCAGCCCTGTAGGGCAGGGGGACACCGGGGAGCTGTTTTTT.

The V call is TRBV7-3, the J call TRBJ2-4; the D call may be TRBD1 or TRBD2 (6 bases each). This CDR3 is 14 amino acids long. Trimming took off 1 base at V and 5 bases at J, with 9 bases between the two ends. The germline CDR1 and CDR2 sequences are SGHTA and FQGTGA. This CDR3 reads CASSLRGAENIQYF. CDR3 nucleotide sequence: TGTGCCAGCAGCTTAAGGGGGGCGGAAAACATTCAGTACTTC.

The chain links TRBV27 to TRBJ2-7; D remains ambiguous. The CDR3 covers 11 residues. CDR1 MNHEY and CDR2 SMNVEV come from the germline V gene (reference sequence). Trimming left V 10 bases short and J 4 bases short, with 11 bases between. The DNA for the CDR3 is TGTGCCACCGAAGCTCTTTACGAGCAGTACTTC. Its protein product is CATEALYEQYF.

This clone was recorded once. The V call is TRBV10-1, the J call TRBJ2-3; unclear D gene. The CDR3 covers 13 residues. The germline V gene has CDR1 WNHNN and CDR2 SYGVQD (reference sequence). Between the trimmed V and J ends, which lost 6 bases and 2 bases, there was a span of 9 bases. Here the CDR3 reads CASRARITDTQYF. The CDR3 coding sequence is TGCGCCAGCAGAGCCAGGATCACAGATACGCAGTATTTT.

V gene TRBV14 combines with J gene TRBJ2-7; 10 nucleotides align to TRBD1. CDR3 size: 14 residues. Trimming at V came to 5 bases and at J to 6 bases, leaving 7 bases not matched to a gene. The germline V gene has CDR1 SGHDN and CDR2 FVKESK. The CDR3 loop is CASSAGQGFLEQYF. The CDR3 DNA follows: TGTGCCAGCAGCGCGGGACAGGGGTTCCTCGAGCAGTACTTC. Using reference TRBV14 and TRBJ2-7 for the parts outside the CDR3, the full variable domain is EAGVTQFPSHSVIEKGQTVTLRCDPISGHDNLYWYRRVMGKEIKFLLHFVKESKQDESGMPNNRFLAERTGGTYSTLKVQPAELEDSGVYFCASSAGQGFLEQYFGPGTRLTVT.

The rearrangement uses TRBV9 and TRBJ1-3, with 7 bases aligning to TRBD1. The CDR3 has 16 amino acids. From germline, CDR1 is SGDLS and CDR2 YYNGEE. V was clipped by 4 bases and J by 1 base; unmatched bases: 8. The CDR3 reads CASSTGVDISGNTIYF. The CDR3 DNA sequence: TGTGCCAGCAGCACAGGGGTTGATATTTCTGGAAACACCATATATTTT.

This clone occurred a few times. This chain uses TRBV5-1 with TRBJ1-5; 7 nucleotides align to TRBD1. The ends lost 0 bases at V and 4 bases at J; junction bases unmatched: 1. In germline, CDR1 is SGHRS, CDR2 YFSETQ. This CDR3 is built from 14 residues. CDR3 protein: CASSLGDRNQPQHF. The CDR3 DNA is TGCGCCAGCAGCTTGGGGGACAGAAATCAGCCCCAGCATTTT.

The gene calls are TRBV2 and TRBJ2-1, with 11 bases lining up with TRBD2. This CDR3 region has 15 residues. Germline V gene data show CDR1 as SNHLY and CDR2 as FYNNEI. J lost 4 bases, V lost 1 base, and 0 bases had no gene match. CDR3 in amino acids: CASSEGLAGYNEQFF. In DNA, the CDR3 is TGTGCCAGCAGTGAAGGACTAGCGGGATACAATGAGCAGTTCTTC.

The gene calls are TRBV5-1 and TRBJ2-5; 9 bases agree with TRBD2. The CDR3 extends over 20 amino acids. CDR1 SGHRS and CDR2 YFSETQ come from the germline V gene. V trimming: 0 bases; J trimming: 5 bases; junction bases outside the gene matches: 20. The CDR3: CASSLGWASGIQVKAETQYF. CDR3 DNA sequence: TGCGCCAGCAGCTTGGGCTGGGCTAGCGGGATCCAGGTGAAAGCGGAGACCCAGTACTTC.

The gene calls are TRBV19 and TRBJ1-3; D ambiguous. Deletions cut 5 bases from V and 2 bases from J, with 19 bases between. Germline V gene lookup returns CDR1 LNHDA and CDR2 SQIVND (reference sequence). The CDR3 has 17 residues. In DNA form, the CDR3 reads TGTGCCAGTAGTCCGGCGGGCGGTTTGGAAGCTGGAAACACCATATATTTT. Its translation: CASSPAGGLEAGNTIYF.

As concerns this clone: Other DNA sequences in this sample translate to the same CDR3. This chain uses TRBV2 with TRBJ2-7, with D possibly being TRBD1 (5 bases). The germline V gene has CDR1 SNHLY and CDR2 FYNNEI. V was cut by 6 bases and J by 2 bases, with 8 bases left in between. CDR3 length: 12 amino acids. CDR3 protein: CASRDRAYEQYF. CDR3 nucleotides: TGTGCCAGCAGAGACAGAGCCTACGAGCAGTACTTC.

CDR3 bases: TGTGCCTGGAGTGAACAGATTGTGGGGACAGGGGGCGTCATGGGCGCTTTCTTT. It translates to CAWSEQIVGTGGVMGAFF. This chain connects TRBV30 to TRBJ1-1; 12 bases align to TRBD1. V was pared by 1 base and J by 11 bases, with 20 bases of the junction left unmatched. The CDR3 covers 18 residues. The germline gives CDR1 GTSNPN, CDR2 SVGIG (reference sequence).

The chain carries TRBV11-3 and TRBJ2-6; D is undetermined. V was shortened by 2 bases and J by 0 bases, with 20 bases between the two germline ends. The CDR3 has 20 amino acids. Germline lookup yields CDR1 SGHNT and CDR2 YENEEA. CDR3 nucleotides: TGTGCCAGCAGCTTAAAAGGGCCGCTTAGCCTGACCTCTGGGGCCAACGTCCTGACTTTC. Encoded protein: CASSLKGPLSLTSGANVLTF.

The chain carries TRBV7-8 and TRBJ1-6; TRBD1 agrees at 7 bases. Germline V gene lookup returns CDR1 SGHVS and CDR2 FQNEAQ. Trimming removed 1 base from V and 8 bases from J; junction bases left unmatched: 8. CDR3 length equals 16 residues. In nucleotides, the CDR3 is TGTGCCAGCAGCTTAGGGAGGGGGCGAACGGATTCACCCCTCCACTTT. The encoded protein is CASSLGRGRTDSPLHF.

The rearrangement uses TRBV9 and TRBJ1-3, with D possibly TRBD1 on 6 matching bases. CDR1 and CDR2 from the germline V gene are SGDLS and YYNGEE. The CDR3 runs to 15 residues. V lost 7 bases and J 2 bases, leaving 16 bases between the germline ends. CDR3 in amino acids: CASGTRAETGNTIYF. In DNA form, the CDR3 reads TGTGCCAGCGGGACAAGGGCCGAGACTGGAAACACCATATATTTT.

This chain joins TRBV5-4 and TRBJ2-5; 12 nucleotides line up with TRBD2. The junction had 13 bases not matched to a gene; V was cut back by 2 bases and J by 5 bases. CDR1 is SGHNT and CDR2 is YYREEE in the germline V gene (reference sequence). This CDR3 has 18 amino acids. CDR3 sequence: CASSLLAGGPPGEETQYF. The CDR3 bases are TGTGCCAGCAGCTTACTAGCGGGAGGACCCCCCGGGGAGGAGACCCAGTACTTC.

This clone was found a few times. This chain uses TRBV11-2 with TRBJ2-5, with 8 bases lining up with TRBD2. The V and J ends lost 3 bases and 4 bases, in that order; junction bases with no gene match: 4. The CDR3 covers 14 residues. The germline V gene has CDR1 SGHAT and CDR2 FQNNGV. CDR3 sequence reads: CASSLTSARETQYF. The CDR3 DNA reads as TGTGCCAGCAGCTTGACTAGCGCCCGAGAGACCCAGTACTTC.

The chain carries TRBV7-2 and TRBJ2-7; tentative D call: TRBD2 (6 bases). The length of the CDR3 is 16 residues. CDR1 is SGHTA and CDR2 is FQGNSA in the germline V gene. The V end lost 4 bases, the J end lost 5 bases, and 21 bases lay between the germline ends. The CDR3 protein is CASSSPVGLAINEQYF. In nucleotides, the CDR3 is TGTGCCAGCAGCTCGCCCGTAGGCCTAGCGATCAACGAGCAGTACTTC.